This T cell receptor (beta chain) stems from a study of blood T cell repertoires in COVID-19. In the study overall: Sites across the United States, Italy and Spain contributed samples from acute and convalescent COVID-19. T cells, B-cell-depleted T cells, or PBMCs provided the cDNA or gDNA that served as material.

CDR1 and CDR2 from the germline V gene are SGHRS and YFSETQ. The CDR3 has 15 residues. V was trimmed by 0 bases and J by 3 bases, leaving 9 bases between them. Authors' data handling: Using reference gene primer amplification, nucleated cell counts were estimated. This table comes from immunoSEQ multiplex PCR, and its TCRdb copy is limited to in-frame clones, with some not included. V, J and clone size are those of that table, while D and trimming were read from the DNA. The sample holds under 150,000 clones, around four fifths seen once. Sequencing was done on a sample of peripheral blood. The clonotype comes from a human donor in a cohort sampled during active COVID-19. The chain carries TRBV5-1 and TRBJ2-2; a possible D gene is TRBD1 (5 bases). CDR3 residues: CASSLETGYTGELFF. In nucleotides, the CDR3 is TGCGCCAGCAGCTTGGAAACAGGATACACCGGGGAGCTGTTTTTT.